This entry concerns a single TCR beta chain. Trimming stripped 3 bases from V and 3 bases from J, with 15 bases between. From germline, CDR1 is DFQATT and CDR2 SNEGSKA (reference sequence). The CDR3 has 14 residues. The data were taken from a study of T cell repertoires in cytomegalovirus infection. MiXCR, run by TCRdb on the reads, gives a single entry per CDR3 protein. The data contain about 310,000 distinct CDR3 sequences, roughly a tenth of them seen just once; the ten biggest clones take up more than 2.5%. The sequenced material came from PBMCs. This receptor was taken from a human donor in good health (CMV status not recorded). Some clones in this sample may be carry-over from other donors' samples. The genes are TRBV20-1 and TRBJ2-7; TRBD2 is a possible D gene (5 bases). The CDR3: CSARVEARLYEQYF. The CDR3 nucleotides read TGCAGTGCTAGGGTGGAGGCCCGACTCTACGAGCAGTACTTC.